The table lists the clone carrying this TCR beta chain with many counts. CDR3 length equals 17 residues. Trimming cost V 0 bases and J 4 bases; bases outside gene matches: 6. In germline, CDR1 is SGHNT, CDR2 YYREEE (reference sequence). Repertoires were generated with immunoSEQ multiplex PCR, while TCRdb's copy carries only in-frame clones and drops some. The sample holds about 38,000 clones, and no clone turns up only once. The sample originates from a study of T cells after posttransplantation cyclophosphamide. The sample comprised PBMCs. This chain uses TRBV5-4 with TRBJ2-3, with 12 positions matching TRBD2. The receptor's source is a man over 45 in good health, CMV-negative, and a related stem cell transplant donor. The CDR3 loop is CASSLGGLAGFPDTQYF. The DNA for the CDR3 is TGTGCCAGCAGCTTGGGGGGACTAGCGGGTTTCCCAGATACGCAGTATTTT.